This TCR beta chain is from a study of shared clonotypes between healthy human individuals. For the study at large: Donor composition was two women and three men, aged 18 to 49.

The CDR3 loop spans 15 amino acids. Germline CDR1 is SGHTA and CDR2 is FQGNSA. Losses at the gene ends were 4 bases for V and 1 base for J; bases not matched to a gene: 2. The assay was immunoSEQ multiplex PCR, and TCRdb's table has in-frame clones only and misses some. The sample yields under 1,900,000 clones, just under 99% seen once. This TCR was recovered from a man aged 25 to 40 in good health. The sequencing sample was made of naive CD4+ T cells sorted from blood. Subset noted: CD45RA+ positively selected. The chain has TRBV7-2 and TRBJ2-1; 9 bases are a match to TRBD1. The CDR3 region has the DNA TGTGCCAGCAGCTCGGGACAGGGTTCCTACAATGAGCAGTTCTTC. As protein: CASSSGQGSYNEQFF.